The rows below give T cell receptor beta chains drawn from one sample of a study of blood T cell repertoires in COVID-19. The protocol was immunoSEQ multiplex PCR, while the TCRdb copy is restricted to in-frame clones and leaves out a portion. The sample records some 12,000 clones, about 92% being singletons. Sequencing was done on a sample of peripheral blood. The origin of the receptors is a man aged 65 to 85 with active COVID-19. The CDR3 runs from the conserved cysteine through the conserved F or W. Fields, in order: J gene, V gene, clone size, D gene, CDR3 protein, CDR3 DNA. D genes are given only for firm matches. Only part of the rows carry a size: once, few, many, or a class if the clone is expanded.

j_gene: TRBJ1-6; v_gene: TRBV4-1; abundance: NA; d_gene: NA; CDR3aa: CASSQDGQRANSPLHF; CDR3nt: TGCGCCAGCAGCCAAGATGGGCAGCGGGCTAATTCACCCCTCCACTTT
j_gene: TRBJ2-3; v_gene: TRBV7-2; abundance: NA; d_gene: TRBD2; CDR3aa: CASSLGLAGGSGDTQYF; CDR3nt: TGTGCCAGCAGCTTAGGTCTAGCGGGGGGGAGTGGAGATACGCAGTATTTT
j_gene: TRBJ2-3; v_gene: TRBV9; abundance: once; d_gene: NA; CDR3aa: CASSVGDTDTQYF; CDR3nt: TGTGCCAGCAGCGTAGGCGACACAGATACGCAGTATTTT
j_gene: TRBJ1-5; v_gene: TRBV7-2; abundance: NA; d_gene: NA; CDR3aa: CASSSGGQPQHF; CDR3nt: TGTGCCAGCAGCTCGGGGGGTCAGCCCCAGCATTTT
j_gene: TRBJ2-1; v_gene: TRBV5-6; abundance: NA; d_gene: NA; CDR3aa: CASSTPRSSYNEQFF; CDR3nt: TGTGCCAGCAGCACCCCTAGGAGCTCCTACAATGAGCAGTTCTTC
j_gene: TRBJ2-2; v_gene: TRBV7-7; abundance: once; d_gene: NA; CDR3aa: CASSLARGNTGELFF; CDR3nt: TGTGCTAGCAGCTTAGCCAGGGGAAACACCGGGGAGCTGTTTTTT
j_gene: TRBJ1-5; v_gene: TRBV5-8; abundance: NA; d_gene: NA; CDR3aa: CASSLEPGYYSNQPQHF; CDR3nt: TGTGCCAGCAGCTTGGAGCCAGGGTATTATAGCAATCAGCCCCAGCATTTT
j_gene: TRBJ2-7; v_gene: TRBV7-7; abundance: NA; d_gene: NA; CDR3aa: CASSLGRTGEQYF; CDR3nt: TGTGCCAGCAGCTTAGGGCGGACGGGAGAGCAGTACTTC
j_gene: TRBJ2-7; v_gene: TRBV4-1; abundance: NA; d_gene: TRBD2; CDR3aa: CASSPGTSGIIAYEQYF; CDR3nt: TGCGCCAGCAGCCCGGGGACTAGCGGGATAATAGCCTACGAGCAGTACTTC
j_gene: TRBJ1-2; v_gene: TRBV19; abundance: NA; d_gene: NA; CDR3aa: CASSIGQGRGYTF; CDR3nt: TGTGCCAGTAGTATCGGGCAGGGTCGAGGCTACACCTTC
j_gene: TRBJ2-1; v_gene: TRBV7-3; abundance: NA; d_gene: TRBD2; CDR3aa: CASSQSPTSTNEQFF; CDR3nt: TGTGCCAGCAGCCAATCCCCGACTAGCACCAATGAGCAGTTCTTC
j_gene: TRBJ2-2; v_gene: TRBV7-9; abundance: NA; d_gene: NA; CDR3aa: CASSLTRTGELFF; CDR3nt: TGTGCCAGCAGCTTAACCAGGACCGGGGAGCTGTTTTTT
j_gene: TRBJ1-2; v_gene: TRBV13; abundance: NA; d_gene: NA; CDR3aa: CASSRYPGVSYGYTF; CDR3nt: TGTGCCAGCAGCCGATACCCAGGGGTTAGTTATGGCTACACCTTC
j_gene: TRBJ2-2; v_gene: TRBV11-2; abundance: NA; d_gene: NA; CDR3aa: CASSIRTYTGELFF; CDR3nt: TGTGCCAGCAGCATTAGGACATACACCGGGGAGCTGTTTTTT
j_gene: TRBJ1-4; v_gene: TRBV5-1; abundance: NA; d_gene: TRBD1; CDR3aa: CASSMGQGANNEKLFF; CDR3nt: TGCGCCAGCAGCATGGGACAGGGGGCGAATAATGAAAAACTGTTTTTT
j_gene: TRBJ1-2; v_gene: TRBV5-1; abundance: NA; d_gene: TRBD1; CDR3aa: CASSAGQEIGGYTF; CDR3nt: TGCGCCAGCAGCGCGGGACAGGAGATTGGTGGCTACACCTTC
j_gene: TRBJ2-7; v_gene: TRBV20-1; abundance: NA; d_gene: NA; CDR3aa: CSASPAVGSSYEQYF; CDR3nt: TGCAGTGCTAGTCCAGCGGTAGGGAGCTCCTACGAGCAGTACTTC
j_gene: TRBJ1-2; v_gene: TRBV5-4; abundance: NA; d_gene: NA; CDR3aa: CASSPVQQGAYTF; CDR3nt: TGTGCCAGCAGCCCAGTGCAACAGGGCGCCTACACCTTC
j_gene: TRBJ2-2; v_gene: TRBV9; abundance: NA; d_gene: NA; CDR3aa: CASSVDVGLSTGELFF; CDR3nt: TGTGCCAGCAGCGTAGATGTGGGACTGAGCACCGGGGAGCTGTTTTTT
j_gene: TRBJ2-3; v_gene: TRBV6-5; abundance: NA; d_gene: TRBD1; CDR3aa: CASSYRTGVGDTQYF; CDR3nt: TGTGCCAGCAGTTACAGGACAGGGGTGGGAGATACGCAGTATTTT
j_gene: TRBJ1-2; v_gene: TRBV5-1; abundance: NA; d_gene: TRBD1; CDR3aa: CASSQGTGGVGYGYTF; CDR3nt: TGCGCCAGCAGCCAGGGGACAGGGGGCGTCGGCTATGGCTACACCTTC
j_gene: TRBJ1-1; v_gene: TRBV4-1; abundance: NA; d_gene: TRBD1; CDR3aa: CASSQSPLKQGAGNTEAFF; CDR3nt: TGCGCCAGCAGCCAATCCCCTTTGAAACAGGGGGCTGGGAACACTGAAGCTTTCTTT
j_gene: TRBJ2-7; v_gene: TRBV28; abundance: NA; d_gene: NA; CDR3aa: CASHPPLRQHEQYF; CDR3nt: TGTGCCAGCCACCCTCCCCTTAGACAGCACGAGCAGTACTTC
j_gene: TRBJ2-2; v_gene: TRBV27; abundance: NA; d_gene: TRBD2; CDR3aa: CASSLSLWGGTGELFF; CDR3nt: TGTGCCAGCAGTTTATCGCTGTGGGGGGGCACCGGGGAGCTGTTTTTT
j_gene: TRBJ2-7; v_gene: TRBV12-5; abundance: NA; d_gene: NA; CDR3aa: CASGLVRGEQYF; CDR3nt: TGTGCTAGTGGTTTGGTGAGAGGGGAGCAGTACTTC
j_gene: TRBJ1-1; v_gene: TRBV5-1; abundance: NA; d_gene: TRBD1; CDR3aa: CASNPGQGSWVNTEAFF; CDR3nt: TGCGCCAGCAACCCGGGACAGGGAAGTTGGGTGAACACTGAAGCTTTCTTT
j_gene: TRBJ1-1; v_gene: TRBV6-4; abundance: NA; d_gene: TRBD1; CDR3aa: CASSDSGRGGREAFF; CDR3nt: TGTGCCAGCAGTGACTCGGGGAGAGGGGGCCGGGAAGCTTTCTTT
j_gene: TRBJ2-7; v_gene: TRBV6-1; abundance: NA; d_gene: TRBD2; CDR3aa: CASSEQAGVWGSYEQYF; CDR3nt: TGTGCCAGCAGTGAACAGGCGGGAGTTTGGGGCTCCTACGAGCAGTACTTC
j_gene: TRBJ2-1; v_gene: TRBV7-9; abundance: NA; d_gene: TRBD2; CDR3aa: CASRIRGLAGGNEQFF; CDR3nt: TGTGCCAGCCGCATTAGAGGACTAGCGGGGGGCAATGAGCAGTTCTTC
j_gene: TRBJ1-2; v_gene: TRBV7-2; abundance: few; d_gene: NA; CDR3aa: CASTLLYGYTF; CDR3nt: TGTGCCAGCACCCTCCTATATGGCTACACCTTC
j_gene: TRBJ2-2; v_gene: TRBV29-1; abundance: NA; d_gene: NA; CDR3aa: CSAGRTGELFF; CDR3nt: TGCAGCGCGGGGCGCACCGGGGAGCTGTTTTTT
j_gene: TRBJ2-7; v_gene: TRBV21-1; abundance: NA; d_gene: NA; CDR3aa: CASSKASFSSGYEQYF; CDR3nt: TGTGCCAGCAGCAAAGCCTCTTTTTCCTCGGGTTACGAGCAGTACTTC
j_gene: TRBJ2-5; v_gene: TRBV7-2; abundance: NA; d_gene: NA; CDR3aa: CASSPIGRGAGETQYF; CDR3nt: TGTGCCAGCAGCCCCATAGGTCGGGGGGCTGGAGAGACCCAGTACTTC
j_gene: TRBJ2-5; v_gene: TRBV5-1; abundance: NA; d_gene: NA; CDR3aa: CASSFSLRGQQETQYF; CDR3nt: TGCGCCAGCAGCTTTTCCCTCCGTGGGCAGCAAGAGACCCAGTACTTC
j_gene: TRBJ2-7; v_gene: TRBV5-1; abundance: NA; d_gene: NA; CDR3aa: CASSSIQGSYEQYF; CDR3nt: TGCGCCAGCAGCTCGATACAGGGATCCTACGAGCAGTACTTC
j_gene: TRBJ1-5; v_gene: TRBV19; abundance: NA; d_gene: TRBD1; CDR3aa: CASSSTGAYSNQPQHF; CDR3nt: TGTGCCAGTAGTTCTACAGGGGCCTATAGCAATCAGCCCCAGCATTTT
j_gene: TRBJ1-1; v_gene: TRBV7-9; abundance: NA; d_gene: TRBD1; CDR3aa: CASSPGQVNTEAFF; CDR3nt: TGTGCCAGCAGCCCGGGACAGGTGAACACTGAAGCTTTCTTT
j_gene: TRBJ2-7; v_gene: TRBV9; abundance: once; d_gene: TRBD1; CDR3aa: CASSAGTGVYYEQYF; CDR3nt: TGTGCCAGCAGCGCCGGGACAGGGGTCTACTACGAGCAGTACTTC
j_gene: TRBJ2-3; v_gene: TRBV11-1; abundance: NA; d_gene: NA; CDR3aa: CASSLRGSPSTDTQYF; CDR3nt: TGTGCCAGCAGCCTTCGTGGGAGCCCCAGCACAGATACGCAGTATTTT
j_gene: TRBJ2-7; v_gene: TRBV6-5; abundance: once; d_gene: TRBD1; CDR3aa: CGSGGQGSYEQYF; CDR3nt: TGTGGCTCCGGGGGACAGGGGTCCTACGAGCAGTACTTC
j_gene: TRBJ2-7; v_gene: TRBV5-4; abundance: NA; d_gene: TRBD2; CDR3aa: CASSIDSGRAYEQYF; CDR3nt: TGTGCCAGCAGCATCGATAGCGGGAGGGCCTACGAGCAGTACTTC
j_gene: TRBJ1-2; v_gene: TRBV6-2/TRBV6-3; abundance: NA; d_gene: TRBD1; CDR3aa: CASSPGTAVYGYTF; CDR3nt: TGTGCCAGCAGTCCCGGGACAGCCGTATACGGCTACACCTTC
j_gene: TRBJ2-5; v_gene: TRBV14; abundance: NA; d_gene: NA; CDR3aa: CASSRGGGTQETQYF; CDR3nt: TGTGCCAGCAGCCGGGGAGGGGGAACCCAAGAGACCCAGTACTTC
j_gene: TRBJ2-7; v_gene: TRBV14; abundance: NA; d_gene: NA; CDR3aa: CASSQDPTGLTYEQYF; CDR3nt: TGTGCCAGCAGCCAAGATCCTACGGGACTCACCTACGAGCAGTACTTC
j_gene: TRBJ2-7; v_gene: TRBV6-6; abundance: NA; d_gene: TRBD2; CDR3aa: CASAEPPGLGAYEQYF; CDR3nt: TGTGCCAGCGCCGAACCCCCGGGACTAGGTGCCTACGAGCAGTACTTC
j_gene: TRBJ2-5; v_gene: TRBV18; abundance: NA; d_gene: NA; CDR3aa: CASSPYDGSRQETQYF; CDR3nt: TGTGCCAGCTCACCTTACGACGGGTCGCGACAAGAGACCCAGTACTTC
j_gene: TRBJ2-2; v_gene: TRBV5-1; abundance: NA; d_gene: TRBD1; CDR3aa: CASSGTGNTGELFF; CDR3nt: TGCGCCAGCTCCGGGACAGGGAACACCGGGGAGCTGTTTTTT
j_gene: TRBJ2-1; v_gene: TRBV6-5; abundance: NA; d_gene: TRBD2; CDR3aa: CASSSPAGTRRAEQFF; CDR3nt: TGTGCCAGCAGTTCCCCGGCCGGGACTAGAAGGGCTGAGCAGTTCTTC
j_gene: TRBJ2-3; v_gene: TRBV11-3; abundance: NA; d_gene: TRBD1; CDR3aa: CASATRGQGTDTQYF; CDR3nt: TGTGCCAGCGCCACCCGGGGACAGGGGACAGATACGCAGTATTTT
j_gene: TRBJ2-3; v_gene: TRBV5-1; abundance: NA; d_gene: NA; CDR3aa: CASSLDRGDTQYF; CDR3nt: TGCGCCAGCAGCTTGGACCGGGGGGATACGCAGTATTTT
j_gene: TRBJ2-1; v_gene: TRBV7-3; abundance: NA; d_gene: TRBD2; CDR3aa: CASSRPGGLYNEQFF; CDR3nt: TGTGCCAGCAGCCGCCCGGGGGGGCTATACAATGAGCAGTTCTTC
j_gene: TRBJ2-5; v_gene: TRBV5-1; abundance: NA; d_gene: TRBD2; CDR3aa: CASSLATSGSPRGETQYF; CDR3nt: TGCGCCAGCAGCTTGGCCACTAGCGGGAGCCCCCGAGGGGAGACCCAGTACTTC
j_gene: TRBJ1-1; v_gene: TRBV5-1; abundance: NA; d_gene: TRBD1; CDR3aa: CASGKTGAELNTEAFF; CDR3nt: TGCGCCAGCGGAAAGACAGGGGCGGAATTGAACACTGAAGCTTTCTTT
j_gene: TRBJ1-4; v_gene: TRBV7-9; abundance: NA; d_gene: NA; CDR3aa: CASSGFGAATNEKLFF; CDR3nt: TGTGCCAGCAGCGGCTTTGGGGCTGCAACTAATGAAAAACTGTTTTTT
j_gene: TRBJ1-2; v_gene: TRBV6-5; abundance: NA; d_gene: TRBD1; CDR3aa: CASSIGTGIDGYTF; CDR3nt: TGTGCCAGCAGTATCGGGACAGGGATCGATGGCTACACCTTC
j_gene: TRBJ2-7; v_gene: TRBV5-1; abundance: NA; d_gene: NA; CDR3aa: CASSYVGGDYEQYF; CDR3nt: TGCGCCAGCAGCTACGTCGGGGGAGACTACGAGCAGTACTTC
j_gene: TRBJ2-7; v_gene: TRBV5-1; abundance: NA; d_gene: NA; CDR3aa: CASSLRQGGEQYF; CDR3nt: TGCGCCAGCAGCTTGAGGCAGGGAGGCGAGCAGTACTTC
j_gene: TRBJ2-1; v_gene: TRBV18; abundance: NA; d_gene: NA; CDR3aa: CASSPSSYNEQFF; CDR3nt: TGTGCCAGCTCACCATCTTCCTACAATGAGCAGTTCTTC
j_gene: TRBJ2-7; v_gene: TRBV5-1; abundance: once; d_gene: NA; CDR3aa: CASSLEGLGSYEQYF; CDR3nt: TGCGCCAGCAGCTTAGAAGGTCTCGGGTCCTACGAGCAGTACTTC
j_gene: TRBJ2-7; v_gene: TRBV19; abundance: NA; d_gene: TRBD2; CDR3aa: CASSRAGGTYEQYF; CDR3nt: TGTGCCAGTAGTCGGGCGGGGGGAACCTACGAGCAGTACTTC